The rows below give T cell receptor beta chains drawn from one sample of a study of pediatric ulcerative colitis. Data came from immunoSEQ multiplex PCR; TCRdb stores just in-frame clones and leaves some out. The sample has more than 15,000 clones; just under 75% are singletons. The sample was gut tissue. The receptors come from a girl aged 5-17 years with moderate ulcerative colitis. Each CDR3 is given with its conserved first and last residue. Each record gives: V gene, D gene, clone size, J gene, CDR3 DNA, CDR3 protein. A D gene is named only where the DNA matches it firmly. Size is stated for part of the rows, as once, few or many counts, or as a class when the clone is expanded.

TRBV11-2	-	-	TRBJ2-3	TGTGCCAGCAGCTCGGGACTGATAACTAGCACAGATACGCAGTATTTT	CASSSGLITSTDTQYF
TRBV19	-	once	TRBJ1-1	TGTGCCAGTAGTATTTCTCGGACGGTGAACACTGAAGCTTTCTTT	CASSISRTVNTEAFF
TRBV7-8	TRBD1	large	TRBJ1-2	TGTGCCAGCAGCTTGGGGACAGGGAATGGCTACACCTTC	CASSLGTGNGYTF
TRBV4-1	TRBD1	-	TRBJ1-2	TGCGCCAGCAGCCGAACGGACAGGGACCTTTTAGGCTACACCTTC	CASSRTDRDLLGYTF
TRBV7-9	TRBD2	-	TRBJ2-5	TGTGCCAGCAGCACGGGGGGGCGAGAGACCCAGTACTTC	CASSTGGRETQYF
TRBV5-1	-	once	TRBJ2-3	TGCGCCAGCAGCTTGGAGGGCAGGGACACAGATACGCAGTATTTT	CASSLEGRDTDTQYF
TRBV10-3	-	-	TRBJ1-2	TGTGCCATCAGGCCCGATACCACGGGCTATGGCTACACCTTC	CAIRPDTTGYGYTF
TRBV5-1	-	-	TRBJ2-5	TGCGCCAGCAGCATTGCCCAAGAGACCCAGTACTTC	CASSIAQETQYF
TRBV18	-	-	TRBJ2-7	TGTGCCAGCTCGCCTTCATCGAGATACGAGCAGTACTTC	CASSPSSRYEQYF
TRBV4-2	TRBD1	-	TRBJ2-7	TGTGCCAGCAGCCAACCCGGGACAGGGATCCACGAGCAGTACTTC	CASSQPGTGIHEQYF
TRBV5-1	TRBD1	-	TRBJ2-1	TGCGCCAGCAGATTGTCTTGGGACAGGGACTACAATGAGCAGTTCTTC	CASRLSWDRDYNEQFF
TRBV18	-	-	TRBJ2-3	TGTGCCAGCTCACCCCGCCAGGGAAGCACAGATACGCAGTATTTT	CASSPRQGSTDTQYF
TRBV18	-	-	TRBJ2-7	TGTGCCAGCTCACCGTCGGACACCCGCCAGCAGTACTTC	CASSPSDTRQQYF
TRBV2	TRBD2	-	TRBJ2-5	TGTGCCAGCAGTGTCTTAGCGGGAGTTCAGACCCAGTACTTC	CASSVLAGVQTQYF
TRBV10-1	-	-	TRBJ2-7	TGCGCCAGCAGTGTGGGGTCAGGCTACGAGCAGTACTTC	CASSVGSGYEQYF
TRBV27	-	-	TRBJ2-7	TGTGCCAGCAGTTTCTCGGTCTCCTACGAGCAGTACTTC	CASSFSVSYEQYF
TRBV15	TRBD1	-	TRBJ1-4	TGTGCCACCAGCAGATCCCGGGACAGGGTTGGAGAAAAACTGTTTTTT	CATSRSRDRVGEKLFF
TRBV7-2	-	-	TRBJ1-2	TGTGCCAGCAGCTTACTACTCGGGCAGGGAAACTATGGCTACACCTTC	CASSLLLGQGNYGYTF
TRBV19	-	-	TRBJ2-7	TGTGCCAGTAGTATGGGCGCTAGCCGCGAGCAGTACTTC	CASSMGASREQYF
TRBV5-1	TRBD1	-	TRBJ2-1	TGCGCCAGCAGCAGACAGGGTGGCAATGAGCAGTTCTTC	CASSRQGGNEQFF
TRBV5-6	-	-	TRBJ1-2	TGTGCCAGCAGCCTCAACTATGGCTACACCTTC	CASSLNYGYTF
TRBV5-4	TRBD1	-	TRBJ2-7	TGTGCCAGCAGCTTTATCTCCGGGACAGGAGGATACGAGCAGTACTTC	CASSFISGTGGYEQYF
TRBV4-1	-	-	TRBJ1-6	TGCGCCAGCAGCAGGGCGTTCAATTCACCCCTCCACTTT	CASSRAFNSPLHF
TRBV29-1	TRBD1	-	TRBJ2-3	TGCAGCGTTGATAAGGGACAGGTGGCAGATACGCAGTATTTT	CSVDKGQVADTQYF
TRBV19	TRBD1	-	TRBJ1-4	TGTGCCAGTAGACAGACCGACAGGGGCGAAAGGGATGAAAAACTGTTTTTT	CASRQTDRGERDEKLFF
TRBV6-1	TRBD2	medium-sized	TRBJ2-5	TGTGCCAGCAGTGAAGTAGCTGCTAGCGGGAACCAAGAGACCCAGTACTTC	CASSEVAASGNQETQYF